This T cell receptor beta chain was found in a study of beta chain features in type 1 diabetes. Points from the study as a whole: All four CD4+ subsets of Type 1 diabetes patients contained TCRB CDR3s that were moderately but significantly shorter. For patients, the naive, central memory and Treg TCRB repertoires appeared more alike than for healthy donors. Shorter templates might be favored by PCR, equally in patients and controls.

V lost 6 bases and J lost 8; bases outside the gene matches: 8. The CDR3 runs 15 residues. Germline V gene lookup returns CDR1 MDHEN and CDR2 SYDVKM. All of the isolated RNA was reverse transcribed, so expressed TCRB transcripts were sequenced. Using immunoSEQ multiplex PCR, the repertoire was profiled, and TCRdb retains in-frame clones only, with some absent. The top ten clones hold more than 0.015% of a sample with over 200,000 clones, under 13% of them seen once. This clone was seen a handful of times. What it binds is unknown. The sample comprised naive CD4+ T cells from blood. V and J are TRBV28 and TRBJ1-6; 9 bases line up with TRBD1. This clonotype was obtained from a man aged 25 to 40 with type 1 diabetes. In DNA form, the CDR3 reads TGTGCCAGCAGCAAGGAGAGACAGGGGGATTCACCCCTCCACTTT. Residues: CASSKERQGDSPLHF. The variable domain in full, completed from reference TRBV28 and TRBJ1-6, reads DVKVTQSSRYLVKRTGEKVFLECVQDMDHENMFWYRQDPGLGLRLIYFSYDVKMKEKGDIPEGYSVSREKKERFSLILESASTNQTSMYLCASSKERQGDSPLHFGNGTRLTVT.